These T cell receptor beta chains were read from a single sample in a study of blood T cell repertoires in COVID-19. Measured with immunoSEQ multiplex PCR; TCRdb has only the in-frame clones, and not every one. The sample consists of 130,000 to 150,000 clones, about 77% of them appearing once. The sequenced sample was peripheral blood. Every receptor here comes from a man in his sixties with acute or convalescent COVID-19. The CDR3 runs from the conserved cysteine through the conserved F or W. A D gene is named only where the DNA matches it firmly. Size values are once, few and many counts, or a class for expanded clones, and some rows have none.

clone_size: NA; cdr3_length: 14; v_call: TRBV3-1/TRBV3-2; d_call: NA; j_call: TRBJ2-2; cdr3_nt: TGTGCCAGCAGTTTACAGGGGAACACCGGGGAGCTGTTTTTT; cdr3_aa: CASSLQGNTGELFF
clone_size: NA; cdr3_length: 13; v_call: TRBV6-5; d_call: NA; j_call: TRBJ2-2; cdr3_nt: TGTGCCAGCAGCTTTTCGAACACCGGGGAGCTGTTTTTT; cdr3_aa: CASSFSNTGELFF
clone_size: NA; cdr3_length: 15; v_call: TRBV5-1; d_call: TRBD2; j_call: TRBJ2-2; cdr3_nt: TGCGCCAGCAGCTTGAGGGAGGGTAACACCGGGGAGCTGTTTTTT; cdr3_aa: CASSLREGNTGELFF
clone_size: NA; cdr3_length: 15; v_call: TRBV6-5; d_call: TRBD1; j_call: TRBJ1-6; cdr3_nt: TGTGCCAGCAGTTACTCACAGGGGCAGGCTTCACCCCTCCACTTT; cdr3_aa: CASSYSQGQASPLHF
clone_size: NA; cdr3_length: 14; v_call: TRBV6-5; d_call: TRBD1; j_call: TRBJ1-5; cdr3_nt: TGTGCCAGCAGTCCGGGACAGGGTTACCAGCCCCAGCATTTT; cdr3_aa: CASSPGQGYQPQHF
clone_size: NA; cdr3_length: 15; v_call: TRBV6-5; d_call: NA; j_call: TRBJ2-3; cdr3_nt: TGTGCCAGCAGTACCCAGGTGCTTGGCACAGATACGCAGTATTTT; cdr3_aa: CASSTQVLGTDTQYF
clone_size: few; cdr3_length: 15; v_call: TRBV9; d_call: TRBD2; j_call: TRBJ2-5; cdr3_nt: TGTGCCAGCAGCGTAGCCGCGGGAGGTACAGAGACCCAGTACTTC; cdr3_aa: CASSVAAGGTETQYF
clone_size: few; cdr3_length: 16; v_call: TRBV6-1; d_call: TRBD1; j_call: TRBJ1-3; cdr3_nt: TGTGCCAGCAGTGAACCGGGACAGGGAGGCGGAAACACCATATATTTT; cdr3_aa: CASSEPGQGGGNTIYF
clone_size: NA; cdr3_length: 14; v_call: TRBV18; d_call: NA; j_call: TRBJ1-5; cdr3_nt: TGTGCCAGCTCACCACGGACGGGGGATCAGCCCCAGCATTTT; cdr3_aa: CASSPRTGDQPQHF
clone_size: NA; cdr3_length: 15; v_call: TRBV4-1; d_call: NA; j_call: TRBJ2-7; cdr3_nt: TGCGCCAGCAACCTTAGCGGTCCTAGCCCTTACGAGCAGTACTTC; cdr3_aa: CASNLSGPSPYEQYF
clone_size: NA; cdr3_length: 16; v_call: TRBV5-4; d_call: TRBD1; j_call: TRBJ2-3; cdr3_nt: TGTGCCAGCAGCTGGACAGGGGGGCTAGCTACAGATACGCAGTATTTT; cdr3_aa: CASSWTGGLATDTQYF
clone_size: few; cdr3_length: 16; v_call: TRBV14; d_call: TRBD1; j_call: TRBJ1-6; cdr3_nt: TGTGCCAGCAGCCGCACAGGGGGCGGCTATAATTCACCCCTCCACTTT; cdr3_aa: CASSRTGGGYNSPLHF
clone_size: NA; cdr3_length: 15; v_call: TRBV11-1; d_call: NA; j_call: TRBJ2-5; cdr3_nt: TGTGCCAGCAGCTTATCAGGGGGGCTCGGAGAGACCCAGTACTTC; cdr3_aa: CASSLSGGLGETQYF
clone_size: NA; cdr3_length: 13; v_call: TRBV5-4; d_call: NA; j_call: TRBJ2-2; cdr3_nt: TGTGCCAGCAGCGTAGACAGCACCGGGGAGCTGTTTTTT; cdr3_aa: CASSVDSTGELFF
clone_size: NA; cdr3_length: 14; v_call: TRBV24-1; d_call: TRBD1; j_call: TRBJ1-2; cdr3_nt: TGTGCCACCAGTGACCCAGGGGGCAACTATGGCTACACCTTC; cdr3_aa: CATSDPGGNYGYTF
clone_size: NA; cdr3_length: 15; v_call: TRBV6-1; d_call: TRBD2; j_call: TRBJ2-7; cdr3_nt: TGTGCCAGCAAACCGGGGGGACTAGCGGGAGTCGAGCAGTACTTC; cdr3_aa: CASKPGGLAGVEQYF
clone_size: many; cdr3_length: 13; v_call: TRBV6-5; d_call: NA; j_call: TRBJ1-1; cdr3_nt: TGTGCCAGCTCGAACCCGGGTTACACTGAAGCTTTCTTT; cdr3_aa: CASSNPGYTEAFF
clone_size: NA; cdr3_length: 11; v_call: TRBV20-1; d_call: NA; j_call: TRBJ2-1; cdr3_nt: TGCAGTGCTAGACTAGAGAATGAGCAGTTCTTC; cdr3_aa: CSARLENEQFF
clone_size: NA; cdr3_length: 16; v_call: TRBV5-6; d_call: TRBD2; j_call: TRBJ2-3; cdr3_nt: TGTGCCAGCAGCTTGATTAGCGGGAGTGGAGCAGATACGCAGTATTTT; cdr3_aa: CASSLISGSGADTQYF
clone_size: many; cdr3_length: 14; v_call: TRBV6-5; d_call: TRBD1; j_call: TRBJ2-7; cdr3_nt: TGTGCCAGCAGTTACTCGACAGGGCGTCTCGAGCAGTACTTC; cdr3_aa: CASSYSTGRLEQYF
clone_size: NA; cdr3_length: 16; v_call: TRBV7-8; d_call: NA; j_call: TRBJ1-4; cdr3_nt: TGTGCCAGCAGCGGGGCCAGGGATATGTCCCCAGGAAAACTGTTTTTT; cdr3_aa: CASSGARDMSPGKLFF
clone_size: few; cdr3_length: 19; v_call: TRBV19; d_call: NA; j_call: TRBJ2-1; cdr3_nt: TGTGCCAGTAGTTCAGGGGGAAACAGCGGGAGAGGGTCATACAATGAGCAGTTCTTC; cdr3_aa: CASSSGGNSGRGSYNEQFF
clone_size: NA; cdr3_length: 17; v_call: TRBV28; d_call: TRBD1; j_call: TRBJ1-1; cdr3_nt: TGTGCCAGCAGGGGGGGACAGGGAACTACTAAGAACACTGAAGCTTTCTTT; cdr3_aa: CASRGGQGTTKNTEAFF
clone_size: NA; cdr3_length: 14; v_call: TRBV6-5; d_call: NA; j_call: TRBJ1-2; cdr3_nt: TGTGCCAGCAGTTCGGTGGCAGGGCACTATGGCTACACCTTC; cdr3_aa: CASSSVAGHYGYTF
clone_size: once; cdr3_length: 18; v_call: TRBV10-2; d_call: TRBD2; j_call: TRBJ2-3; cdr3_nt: TGCGCCAGCAGGGAATACCCCCCGACTAGCGGGTTCACAGATACGCAGTATTTT; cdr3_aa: CASREYPPTSGFTDTQYF
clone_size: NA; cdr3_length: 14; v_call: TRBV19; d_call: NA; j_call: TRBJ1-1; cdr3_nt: TGTGCCAGTAGTCCTCGGGACACGCGTACTGAAGCTTTCTTT; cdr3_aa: CASSPRDTRTEAFF
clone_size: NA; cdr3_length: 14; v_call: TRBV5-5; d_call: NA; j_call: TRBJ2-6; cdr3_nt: TGTGCCAGCAATGCGGGGCCAGGGGCCAACGTCCTGACTTTC; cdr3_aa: CASNAGPGANVLTF
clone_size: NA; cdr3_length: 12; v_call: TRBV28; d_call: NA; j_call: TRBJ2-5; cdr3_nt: TGTGCCAGCAGTTCCCTTTTTGAGACCCAGTACTTC; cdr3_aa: CASSSLFETQYF
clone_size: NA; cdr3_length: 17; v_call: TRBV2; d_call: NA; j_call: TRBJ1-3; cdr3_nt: TGTGCCAGCAGTGGAGGCCCAGGGCAGCTCTCTGGAAACACCATATATTTT; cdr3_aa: CASSGGPGQLSGNTIYF
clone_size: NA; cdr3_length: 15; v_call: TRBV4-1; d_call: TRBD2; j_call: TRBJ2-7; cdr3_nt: TGCGCCAGCAGCCAAACTAGCGGGACAGCCTACGAGCAGTACTTC; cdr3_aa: CASSQTSGTAYEQYF
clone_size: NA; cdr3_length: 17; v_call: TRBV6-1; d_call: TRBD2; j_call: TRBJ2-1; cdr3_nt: TGTGCCAGCAGTGGTTATGCGGGAGCCGACTTAGACAATGAGCAGTTCTTC; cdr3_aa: CASSGYAGADLDNEQFF
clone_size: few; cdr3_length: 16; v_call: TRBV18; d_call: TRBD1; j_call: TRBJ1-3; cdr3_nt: TGTGCCAGCTCATCACAGCGCGGACAGGGTGCGGTCACCATATATTTT; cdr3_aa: CASSSQRGQGAVTIYF
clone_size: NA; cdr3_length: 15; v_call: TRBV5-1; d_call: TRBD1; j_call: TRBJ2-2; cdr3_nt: TGCGCCAGCAGCCCCGGGACAGGGAACACCGGGGAGCTGTTTTTT; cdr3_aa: CASSPGTGNTGELFF
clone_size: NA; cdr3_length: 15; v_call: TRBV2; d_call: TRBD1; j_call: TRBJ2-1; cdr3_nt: TGTGCCAGCAGTGAAGGGAAGGGGGCGGACAATGAGCAGTTCTTC; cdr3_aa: CASSEGKGADNEQFF
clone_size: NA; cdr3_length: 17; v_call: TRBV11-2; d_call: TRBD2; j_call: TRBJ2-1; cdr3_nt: TGTGCCAGCAGCGCTACTAGCGGGATCCCAAGATACAATGAGCAGTTCTTC; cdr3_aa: CASSATSGIPRYNEQFF
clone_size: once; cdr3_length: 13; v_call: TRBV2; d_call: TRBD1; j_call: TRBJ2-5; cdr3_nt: TGTGCCAGCAGGCAGGGGGCTGGAGAGACCCAGTACTTC; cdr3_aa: CASRQGAGETQYF
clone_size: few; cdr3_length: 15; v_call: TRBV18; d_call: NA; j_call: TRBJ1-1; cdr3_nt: TGTGCCAGCTCACCACCAAGTGACAGAGACACTGAAGCTTTCTTT; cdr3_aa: CASSPPSDRDTEAFF
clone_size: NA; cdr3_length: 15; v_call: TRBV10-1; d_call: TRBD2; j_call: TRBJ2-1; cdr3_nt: TGCGCCAGCAGTGAGACAGCGGGGGCTTACAATGAGCAGTTCTTC; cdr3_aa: CASSETAGAYNEQFF
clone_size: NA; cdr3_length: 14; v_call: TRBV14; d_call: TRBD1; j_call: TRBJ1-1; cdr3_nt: TGTGCCAGCAGCCACCGGACAGGGGGCAGGGAAGCTTTCTTT; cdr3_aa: CASSHRTGGREAFF
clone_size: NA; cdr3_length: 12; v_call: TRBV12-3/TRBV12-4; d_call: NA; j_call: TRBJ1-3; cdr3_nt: TGTGCCAGCAGTTTAGGGCAGATCACCATATATTTT; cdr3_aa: CASSLGQITIYF
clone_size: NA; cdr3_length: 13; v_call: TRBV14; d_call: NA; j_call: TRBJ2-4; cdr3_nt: TGTGCCAGCAGCCTTCGCATCGACAGCTTTCAGTACTTC; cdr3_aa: CASSLRIDSFQYF
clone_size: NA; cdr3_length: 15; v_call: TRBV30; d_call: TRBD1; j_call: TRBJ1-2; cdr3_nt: TGTGCCTGGAGTGGCCCGGGACAGGGGAACTATGGCTACACCTTC; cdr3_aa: CAWSGPGQGNYGYTF
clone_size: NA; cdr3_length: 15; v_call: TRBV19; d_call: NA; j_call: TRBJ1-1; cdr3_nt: TGTGCCAGTAAGCAACAGGGAGAGCAACGCACTGAAGCTTTCTTT; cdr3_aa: CASKQQGEQRTEAFF
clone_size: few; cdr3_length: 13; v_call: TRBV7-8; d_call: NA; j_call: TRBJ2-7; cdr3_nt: TGTGCCAGCAGCGAGGGCCTGGGGTACGAGCAGTACTTC; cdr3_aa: CASSEGLGYEQYF
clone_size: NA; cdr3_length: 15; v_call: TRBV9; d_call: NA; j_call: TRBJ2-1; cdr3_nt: TGTGCCAGCGGCAGACTGGACAGTCCAGGGGATGAGCAGTTCTTC; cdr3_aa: CASGRLDSPGDEQFF
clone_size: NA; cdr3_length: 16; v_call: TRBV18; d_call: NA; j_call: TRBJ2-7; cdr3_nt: TGTGCCAGCTCACCCCCCCAGCTAGCGACCAGGTACGAGCAGTACTTC; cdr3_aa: CASSPPQLATRYEQYF
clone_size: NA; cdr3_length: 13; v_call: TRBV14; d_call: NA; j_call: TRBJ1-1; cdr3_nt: TGTGCCAGCAGCCGACCAGGGTCCAGTGAAGCTTTCTTT; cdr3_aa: CASSRPGSSEAFF
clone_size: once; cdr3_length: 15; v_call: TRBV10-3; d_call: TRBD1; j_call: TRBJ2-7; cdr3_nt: TGTGCCATCAGGGGACAGGACCCTACCCCCTACGAGCAGTACTTC; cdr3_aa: CAIRGQDPTPYEQYF
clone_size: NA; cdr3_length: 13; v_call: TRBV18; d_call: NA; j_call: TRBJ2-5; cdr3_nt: TGTGCCAGCTCCCCGGACAGCCAAGAGACCCAGTACTTC; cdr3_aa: CASSPDSQETQYF
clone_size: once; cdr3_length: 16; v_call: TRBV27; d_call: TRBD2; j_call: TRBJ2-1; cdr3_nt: TGTGCCAGCAGTTCCCCGGGACTAGCGGGAGCCGGTGAGCAGTTCTTC; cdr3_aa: CASSSPGLAGAGEQFF
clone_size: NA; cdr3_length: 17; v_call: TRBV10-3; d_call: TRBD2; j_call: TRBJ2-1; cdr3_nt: TGTGCCATCATGGGGGGGACTAGCGGGAGTTCCTACAATGAGCAGTTCTTC; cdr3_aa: CAIMGGTSGSSYNEQFF
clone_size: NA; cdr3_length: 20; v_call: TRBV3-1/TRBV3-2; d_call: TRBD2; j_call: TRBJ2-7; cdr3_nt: TGTGCCAGCAGCCAAGAGGGGACGGGAGGGCCGCGCCCTAGCTCCTACGAGCAGTACTTC; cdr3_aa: CASSQEGTGGPRPSSYEQYF
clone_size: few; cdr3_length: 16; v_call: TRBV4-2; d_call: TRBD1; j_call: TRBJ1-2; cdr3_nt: TGTGCCAGCAGCCAAATACAGGGGGCCTTTAACTATGGCTACACCTTC; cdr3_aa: CASSQIQGAFNYGYTF
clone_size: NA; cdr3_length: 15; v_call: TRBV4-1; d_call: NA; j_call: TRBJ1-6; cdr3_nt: TGCGCCAGCAGCCAAGGGGGGAGGGAAAATTCACCCCTCCACTTT; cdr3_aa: CASSQGGRENSPLHF
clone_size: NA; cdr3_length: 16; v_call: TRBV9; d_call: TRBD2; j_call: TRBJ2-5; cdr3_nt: TGTGCCAGCAGCGCGGCGGCCGGGACTACTGGTGAGACCCAGTACTTC; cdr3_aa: CASSAAAGTTGETQYF
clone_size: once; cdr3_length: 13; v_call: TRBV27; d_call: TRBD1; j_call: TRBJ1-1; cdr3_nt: TGTGCCAGCAGATTGACAGGGGGGACTGAAGCTTTCTTT; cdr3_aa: CASRLTGGTEAFF
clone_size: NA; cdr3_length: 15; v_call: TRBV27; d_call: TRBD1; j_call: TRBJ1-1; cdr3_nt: TGTGCCAGCAGTCTATATCAGGGGGCGCGAACTGAAGCTTTCTTT; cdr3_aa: CASSLYQGARTEAFF
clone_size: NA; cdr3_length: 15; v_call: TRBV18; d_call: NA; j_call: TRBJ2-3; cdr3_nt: TGTGCCAGCTCACCAGAGTCACCCGCCGGAGATACGCAGTATTTT; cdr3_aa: CASSPESPAGDTQYF
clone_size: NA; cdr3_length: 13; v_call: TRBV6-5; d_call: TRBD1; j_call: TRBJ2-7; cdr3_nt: TGTGCCAGCTCCTTTGACAGGGCCTACGAGCAGTACTTC; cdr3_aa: CASSFDRAYEQYF
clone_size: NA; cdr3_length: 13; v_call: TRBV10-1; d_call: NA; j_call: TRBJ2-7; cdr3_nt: TGCGCCAGCAGCCGGGACATCCTCTACGAGCAGTACTTC; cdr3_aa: CASSRDILYEQYF